Each of the 25 T cell receptor beta chains below was sequenced from the same sample in a study of control samples from healthy donors and cancer patients. This table comes from immunoSEQ multiplex PCR, and its TCRdb copy is limited to in-frame clones, with some not included. The sample holds 400,000 to 450,000 clones, more than 80% seen once. The sample consisted of PBMCs. The receptors stem from a man aged 40-50 years with head and neck cancer.

The rearrangement joins TRBV18 to TRBJ1-2, with D unresolved. Germline CDR1 KGHSH, CDR2 LQKENI. The CDR3 spans 14 residues. Trimming cost V 4 bases and J 8 bases, with 17 bases left between them. CDR3 amino acids: CASSRDDGGGGYTF. CDR3 in DNA: TGTGCCAGCTCACGTGACGATGGCGGTGGGGGCTACACCTTC.

V gene TRBV30 combines with J gene TRBJ1-5; unclear D gene. Germline V gene lookup returns CDR1 GTSNPN and CDR2 SVGIG (reference sequence). This CDR3 contains 14 residues. The DNA for the CDR3 is TGTGCTTCCACTTGGGGTGGCGGCAATCAGCCCCAGCATTTT. As protein: CASTWGGGNQPQHF. Variable domain in full (rest from reference TRBV30 and TRBJ1-5): SQTIHQWPATLVQPVGSPLSLECTVEGTSNPNLYWYRQAAGRGLQLLFYSVGIGQISSEVPQNLSASRPQDRQFILSSKKLLLSDSGFYLCASTWGGGNQPQHFGDGTRLSIL.

The CDR3, as DNA: TGTGCCAAAGGCCGGGGACAGGGGAACTACGAGCAGTACTTC. This gives the protein CAKGRGQGNYEQYF. The rearrangement links TRBV24-1 to TRBJ2-7; 10 positions match TRBD1. After removal of 11 bases from V and 3 bases from J, the junction contained 9 bases not matched to a gene. This CDR3 is 14 amino acids long. CDR1 and CDR2 from the germline V gene are KGHDR and SFDVKD.

The rearrangement uses TRBV9 and TRBJ2-1; D not resolved. The V and J ends lost 0 bases and 9 bases respectively, with 4 bases between them. The CDR3 spans 11 residues. Germline CDR1 reads SGDLS; CDR2 reads YYNGEE. The CDR3 loop is CASSVGPEQFF. The CDR3 DNA reads TGTGCCAGCAGCGTAGGTCCTGAGCAGTTCTTC.

V gene TRBV28 combines with J gene TRBJ2-1, with 7 bases matching TRBD1. The trim removed 8 bases at V and 5 bases at J, leaving 9 bases unmatched. Per germline, CDR1 MDHEN and CDR2 SYDVKM. The CDR3 loop spans 14 amino acids. CDR3 sequence: CASYQLGQDNEQFF. The CDR3 nucleotides read TGTGCCAGCTATCAACTCGGACAGGACAATGAGCAGTTCTTC.

CDR3 amino acids: CASTAATSTDTQYF. CDR3 bases: TGTGCCAGCACGGCAGCCACTAGCACAGATACGCAGTATTTT. This sequence joins TRBV5-6 and TRBJ2-3; D is unresolved. The ends were cut back, 6 bases at V and 0 bases at J, with 11 bases in the middle. The CDR3 is 14 residues long. Germline V CDR1 and CDR2: SGHDT, YYEEEE. The full variable domain, rest sourced from reference TRBV5-6 and TRBJ2-3, is DAGVTQSPTHLIKTRGQQVTLRCSPKSGHDTVSWYQQALGQGPQFIFQYYEEEERQRGNFPDRFSGHQFPNYSSELNVNALLLGDSALYLCASTAATSTDTQYFGPGTRLTVL.

This chain uses TRBV5-4 with TRBJ2-5; D not resolved. Germline V gives CDR1 SGHNT, CDR2 YYREEE (reference sequence). Trimming cost V 0 bases and J 1 base, with 16 bases left between them. CDR3 size: 17 residues. As DNA, the CDR3 is TGTGCCAGCAGCTTGGCCCGTGTGCTCCCGAGCCAAGAGACCCAGTACTTC. Residues: CASSLARVLPSQETQYF. Full variable domain (missing parts from reference TRBV5-4 and TRBJ2-5): ETGVTQSPTHLIKTRGQQVTLRCSSQSGHNTVSWYQQALGQGPQFIFQYYREEENGRGNFPPRFSGLQFPNYSSELNVNALELDDSALYLCASSLARVLPSQETQYFGPGTRLLVL.

This chain uses TRBV5-1 with TRBJ1-1; D is uncertain. CDR3 size: 14 residues. Trimming stripped 0 bases from V and 2 bases from J, with 8 bases between. The V gene's germline CDR1 is SGHRS and CDR2 YFSETQ. CDR3 residues: CASSLETANTEAFF. Written as DNA, the CDR3 is TGCGCCAGCAGCTTGGAGACGGCTAACACTGAAGCTTTCTTT. The variable domain in full, completed from reference TRBV5-1 and TRBJ1-1, reads KAGVTQTPRYLIKTRGQQVTLSCSPISGHRSVSWYQQTPGQGLQFLFEYFSETQRNKGNFPGRFSGRQFSNSRSEMNVSTLELGDSALYLCASSLETANTEAFFGQGTRLTVV.

This CDR3 is CASSFLQGASGELFF. CDR3 sequence (DNA): TGTGCCAGCAGCTTCTTACAGGGGGCGTCCGGGGAGCTGTTTTTT. The chain combines TRBV7-2 with TRBJ2-2; 9 nucleotides agree with TRBD1. Germline CDR1 SGHTA, CDR2 FQGNSA. V gave up 3 bases and J gave up 6 bases; unmatched junction bases: 5. The CDR3 length is 15 residues.

The V call is TRBV27, the J call TRBJ2-2; 7 bases match TRBD1. Unmatched junction bases numbered 4, after V lost 2 bases and J lost 4 bases. The CDR3 totals 15 residues. Germline V CDR1 and CDR2: MNHEY, SMNVEV (reference sequence). The CDR3 region is CASSLRDRVTGELFF. DNA for the CDR3: TGTGCCAGCAGTTTACGAGACAGGGTCACCGGGGAGCTGTTTTTT.

The rearrangement links TRBV5-1 to TRBJ1-4; D is unclear. V was trimmed by 0 bases and J by 0 bases, leaving 6 bases between them. Germline V gene sequence: CDR1 SGHRS, CDR2 YFSETQ. This CDR3 has 15 amino acids. The CDR3 sequence is CASSLAGATNEKLFF. The CDR3 nucleotides are TGCGCCAGCAGCTTGGCCGGTGCAACTAATGAAAAACTGTTTTTT.

The chain combines TRBV5-1 with TRBJ2-1; D unclear. Germline-derived CDR1 and CDR2 are SGHRS and YFSETQ. Trimming cost V 1 base and J 8 bases, with 4 bases left between them. The CDR3 has 11 residues. CDR3 protein: CASSLTYEQFF. The CDR3 DNA reads as TGCGCCAGCAGCTTGACGTATGAGCAGTTCTTC.

This rearrangement joins TRBV12-5 to TRBJ1-4; 7 bases are a match to TRBD1. Germline CDR1 LGHNT, CDR2 FRNRAP. This CDR3 region has 14 residues. J lost 5 bases, V lost 7 bases, and 7 bases had no gene match. As DNA, the CDR3 is TGTGCTAGTGCTCTGGGACAGCTGAATGAAAAACTGTTTTTT. Translating it yields CASALGQLNEKLFF.

The rearrangement links TRBV29-1 to TRBJ1-1; the D gene is possibly TRBD1 (5 bases). This CDR3 has 12 amino acids. Trimming cost V 2 bases and J 6 bases, with 10 bases left between them. The germline gives CDR1 SQVTM, CDR2 ANQGSEA. The CDR3 sequence: CSVESGGPEAFF. CDR3 bases: TGCAGCGTTGAATCGGGGGGACCTGAAGCTTTCTTT.

Here the CDR3 reads CASSSKSNQPQHF. The DNA of the CDR3 is TGTGCCAGCAGTTCGAAGTCCAATCAGCCCCAGCATTTT. V is TRBV12-3 or TRBV12-4 and J is TRBJ1-5; the D is unclear. This CDR3 has 13 residues. V was shortened by 4 bases and J by 3 bases, with 7 bases between the two germline ends.

The chain employs TRBV6-6 and TRBJ1-5; TRBD1 aligns across 7 bases. The V segment lost 5 bases and the J segment 3 bases; nucleotides outside the gene matches: 16. Germline loops: CDR1 MNHNY, CDR2 SVGAGI (reference sequence). This CDR3 region has 18 residues. For the CDR3, the DNA is TGTGCCAGCAGTCCTACTTTAGGGGGCAGGGCGGACAATCAGCCCCAGCATTTT. Translation gives CASSPTLGGRADNQPQHF.

The chain couples TRBV6-2 or TRBV6-3 to TRBJ1-1; no reliable D call. The germline V gene encodes CDR1 MNHEY and CDR2 SVGEGT. The CDR3 has 12 residues. The V end was cut by 5 bases, the J end by 3 bases, with 7 bases between. The CDR3 loop reads CASSPRDTEAFF. The CDR3 DNA is TGTGCCAGCAGTCCGCGAGACACTGAAGCTTTCTTT.

This chain links TRBV9 with TRBJ1-3; no clear D gene. The V and J ends lost 0 bases and 2 bases respectively, with 15 bases between them. Germline CDR1 reads SGDLS; CDR2 reads YYNGEE. The CDR3 runs to 17 residues. The CDR3 reads CASSVGSRAGTGNTIYF. CDR3 DNA sequence: TGTGCCAGCAGCGTAGGAAGTAGGGCCGGCACTGGAAACACCATATATTTT.

This chain links TRBV11-2 with TRBJ2-7; D is unresolved. The length of the CDR3 is 14 residues. Trimming stripped 1 base from V and 2 bases from J, with 9 bases between. CDR1 SGHAT and CDR2 FQNNGV come from the germline V gene. The CDR3: CASSLARAAYEQYF. The CDR3 coding sequence is TGTGCCAGCAGCTTAGCCCGCGCCGCCTACGAGCAGTACTTC.

The chain carries TRBV7-2 and TRBJ1-1; no definite D call. The CDR3 contains 16 residues. The V and J ends lost 1 base and 1 base respectively, with 13 bases between them. Germline V CDR1 and CDR2: SGHTA, FQGNSA. CDR3 coding DNA: TGTGCCAGCAGCTTAGATGGTGGCGCGGCGAACACTGAAGCTTTCTTT. Translating it yields CASSLDGGAANTEAFF.

The chain links TRBV19 to TRBJ1-1; no clear D gene. Germline V gene lookup returns CDR1 LNHDA and CDR2 SQIVND (reference sequence). This CDR3 region has 13 residues. The V gene lost 11 bases and the J gene lost 1 base, with 14 bases spanning the gap. In DNA, the CDR3 is TGTGCCGCCGGGCCCGCGGGGAACACTGAAGCTTTCTTT. It codes for CAAGPAGNTEAFF.

The sample holds one count of this clone. The rearrangement uses TRBV2 and TRBJ2-2; 7 bases align to TRBD1. This CDR3 has 15 amino acids. The J segment lost 3 bases and the V segment lost 8 bases, leaving 9 bases of the junction unmatched. Looked up from germline, CDR1 is SNHLY and CDR2 is FYNNEI. CDR3 loop: CASVRGQIDTGELFF. CDR3 nucleotide sequence: TGTGCCAGCGTTCGGGGACAGATAGACACCGGGGAGCTGTTTTTT.

V usage is TRBV7-3 and J usage is TRBJ2-7; D perhaps matches TRBD1 (5 bases). Germline V CDR1 and CDR2: SGHTA, FQGTGA. Deletions cut 0 bases from V and 6 bases from J, with 18 bases between. CDR3 length: 16 amino acids. This chain's CDR3 is CASSLTSAGPASEQYF. Here the CDR3 DNA reads TGTGCCAGCAGCTTAACGTCAGCAGGGCCAGCCTCCGAGCAGTACTTC.

The chain combines TRBV5-1 with TRBJ2-3; 8 nucleotides align to TRBD2. The CDR3 contains 13 residues. Germline CDR1 reads SGHRS; CDR2 reads YFSETQ. V lost 7 bases and J lost 3; bases outside the gene matches: 4. In DNA form, the CDR3 reads TGCGCCAGCCGGGAGGGAGGTACAGATACGCAGTATTTT. This translates into CASREGGTDTQYF.

CDR3 DNA sequence: TGTGCCAGCAGCCCCAGGGAGGAGGGATTCACCGGGGAGCTGTTTTTT. It yields the protein CASSPREEGFTGELFF. The chain combines TRBV5-4 with TRBJ2-2, with D possibly being TRBD2 (6 bases). Germline V gene sequence: CDR1 SGHNT, CDR2 YYREEE (reference sequence). This CDR3 has 16 amino acids. The V and J ends lost 4 bases and 4 bases respectively, with 17 bases between them.